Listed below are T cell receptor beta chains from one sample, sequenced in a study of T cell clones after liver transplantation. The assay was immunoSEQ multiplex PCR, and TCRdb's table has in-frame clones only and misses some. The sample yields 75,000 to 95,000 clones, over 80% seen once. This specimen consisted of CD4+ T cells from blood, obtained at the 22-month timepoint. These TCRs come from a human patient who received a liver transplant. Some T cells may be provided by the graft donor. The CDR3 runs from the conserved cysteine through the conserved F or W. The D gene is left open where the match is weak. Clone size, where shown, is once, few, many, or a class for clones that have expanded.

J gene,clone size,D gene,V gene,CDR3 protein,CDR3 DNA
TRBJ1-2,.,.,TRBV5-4,CASSLEVFPYGYTF,TGTGCCAGCAGCTTGGAAGTTTTTCCCTATGGCTACACCTTC
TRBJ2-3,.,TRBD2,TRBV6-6,CASSYRGGDTQYF,TGTGCCAGCAGTTACCGCGGGGGAGATACGCAGTATTTT
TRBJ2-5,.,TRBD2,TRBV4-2,CATKIKGLVPRGETQYF,TGTGCCACCAAGATTAAAGGACTAGTCCCCCGTGGGGAGACCCAGTACTTC
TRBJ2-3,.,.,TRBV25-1,CASSDSPTYEDTQYF,TGTGCCAGCAGTGATAGCCCGACATATGAAGATACGCAGTATTTT
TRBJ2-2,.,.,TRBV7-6,CASSLAGAGAGELFF,TGTGCCAGCAGCTTAGCGGGGGCAGGGGCCGGGGAGCTGTTTTTT
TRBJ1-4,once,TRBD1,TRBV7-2,CASSSTGGGFGKLFF,TGTGCCAGCAGCTCGACAGGGGGCGGTTTTGGAAAACTGTTTTTT
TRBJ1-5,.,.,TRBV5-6,CASSLAPGEDQPQHF,TGTGCCAGCAGCTTGGCCCCAGGGGAGGATCAGCCCCAGCATTTT
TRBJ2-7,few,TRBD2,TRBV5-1,CASSSDLAGGLGQYF,TGCGCCAGCAGCTCCGATTTAGCGGGCGGGCTCGGGCAGTACTTC
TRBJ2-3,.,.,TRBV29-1,CSVGKGSTADTQYF,TGCAGCGTTGGGAAAGGGTCTACAGCAGATACGCAGTATTTT
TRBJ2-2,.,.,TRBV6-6,CASSRGVSGELFF,TGTGCCAGCAGTCGAGGGGTCTCCGGGGAGCTGTTTTTT
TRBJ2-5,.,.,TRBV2,CATGEETQYF,TGTGCCACCGGAGAGGAGACCCAGTACTTC
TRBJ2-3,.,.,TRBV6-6,CASSYSRGRGDTQYF,TGTGCCAGCAGTTACTCCCGGGGGCGAGGAGATACGCAGTATTTT
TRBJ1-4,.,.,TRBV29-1,CSVDLAGVNEKLFF,TGCAGCGTTGATTTGGCAGGGGTTAATGAAAAACTGTTTTTT
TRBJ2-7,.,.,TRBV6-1,CASSDRWRTYEQYF,TGTGCCAGCAGTGATAGGTGGAGGACCTACGAGCAGTACTTC
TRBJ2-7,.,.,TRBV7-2,CASSPGPTTYEQYF,TGTGCCAGCAGCCCGGGACCGACAACCTACGAGCAGTACTTC
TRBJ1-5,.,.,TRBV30,CAWAGGSNQPQHF,TGTGCCTGGGCCGGGGGGAGCAATCAGCCCCAGCATTTT
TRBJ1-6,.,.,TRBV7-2,CASSVSGRAGNSPLHF,TGTGCCAGCAGCGTATCGGGCCGGGCAGGAAATTCACCCCTCCACTTT
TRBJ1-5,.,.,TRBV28,CASSRQDNQPQHF,TGTGCCAGCAGCAGACAGGACAATCAGCCCCAGCATTTT
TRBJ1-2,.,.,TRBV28,CASRLPLAGYTF,TGTGCCAGCAGACTACCGTTGGCTGGCTACACCTTC
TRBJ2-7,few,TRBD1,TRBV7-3,CASSQDRGSYEQYF,TGTGCCAGCAGCCAGGACAGGGGTTCCTACGAGCAGTACTTC
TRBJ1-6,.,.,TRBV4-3,CASSQALGGTRSPLHF,TGCGCCAGCAGCCAAGCTTTGGGAGGGACGCGTTCACCCCTCCACTTT
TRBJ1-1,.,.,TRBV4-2,CASSHLGGRGNTEAFF,TGTGCCAGCAGCCATCTCGGTGGCAGGGGGAACACTGAAGCTTTCTTT
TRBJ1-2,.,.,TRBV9,CASSVTAMGGYTF,TGTGCCAGCAGCGTTACAGCGATGGGTGGCTACACCTTC
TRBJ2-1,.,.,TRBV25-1,CASAGQYNEQFF,TGTGCCAGCGCGGGGCAGTACAATGAGCAGTTCTTC
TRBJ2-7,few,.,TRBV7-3,CASSLTGGYYEQYF,TGTGCCAGCAGCTTAACGGGCGGATACTACGAGCAGTACTTC
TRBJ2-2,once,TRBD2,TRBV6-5,CASSPSGRIGELFF,TGTGCCAGCAGTCCTAGCGGGAGAATCGGGGAGCTGTTTTTT
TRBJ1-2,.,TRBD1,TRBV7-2,CASSTGTGDGYTF,TGTGCCAGCAGCACCGGGACAGGGGATGGCTACACCTTC
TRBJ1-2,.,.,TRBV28,CASGNGGARGYTF,TGTGCCAGTGGGAACGGGGGGGCGCGGGGCTACACCTTC
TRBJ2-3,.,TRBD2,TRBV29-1,CSVRSGGLDTQYF,TGCAGCGTCCGTTCGGGAGGGTTGGATACGCAGTATTTT
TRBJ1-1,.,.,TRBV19,CASSPRANGFAEAFF,TGTGCCAGTAGTCCGAGGGCTAACGGCTTTGCTGAAGCTTTCTTT
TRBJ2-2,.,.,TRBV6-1,CASSEAFGGTRFNSWGGELFF,TGTGCCAGCAGTGAAGCCTTCGGAGGAACCCGATTCAATTCTTGGGGCGGGGAGCTGTTTTTT
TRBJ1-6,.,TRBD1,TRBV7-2,CASSRYPPGQYNSPLHF,TGTGCCAGCAGCCGCTATCCCCCGGGACAGTATAATTCACCCCTCCACTTT
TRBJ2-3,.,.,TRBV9,CASSPRTPNRVTQYF,TGTGCCAGCAGCCCGAGGACTCCTAATAGGGTTACGCAGTATTTT
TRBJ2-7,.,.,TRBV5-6,CASSLQGPYEQYF,TGTGCCAGCAGCTTGCAGGGGCCCTACGAGCAGTACTTC